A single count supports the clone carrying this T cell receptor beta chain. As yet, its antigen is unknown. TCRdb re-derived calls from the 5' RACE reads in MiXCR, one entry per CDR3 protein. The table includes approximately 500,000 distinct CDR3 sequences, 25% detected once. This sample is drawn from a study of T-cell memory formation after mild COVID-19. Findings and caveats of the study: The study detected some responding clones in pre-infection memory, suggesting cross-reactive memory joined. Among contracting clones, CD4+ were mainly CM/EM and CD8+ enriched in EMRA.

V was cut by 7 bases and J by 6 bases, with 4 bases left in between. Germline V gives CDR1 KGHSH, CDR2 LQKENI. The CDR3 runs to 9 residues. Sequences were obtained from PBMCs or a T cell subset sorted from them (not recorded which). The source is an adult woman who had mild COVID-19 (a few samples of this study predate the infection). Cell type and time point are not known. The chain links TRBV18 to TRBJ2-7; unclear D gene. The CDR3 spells CASYSEQYF. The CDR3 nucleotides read TGTGCCAGCTACTCCGAGCAGTACTTC.